This entry lists 18 T cell receptor beta chains sequenced from one sample in a study of blood T cells in healthy people across ages. Primed by a sample-barcoded 5' primer and a J-beta primer mix, a second PCR proceeded for about 6 to 11 cycles. TCRdb ran MiXCR on the 5' RACE reads and lists one entry per CDR3 protein. Found here are roughly 720,000 distinct CDR3 sequences, 53% of them singletons; the top ten hold roughly two fifths. The sequenced material came from blood. The source of these receptors is an elderly man in good health.

Concerning this clonotype: This may be a read error, as it is one base from a much larger clone. The chain has TRBV4-2 and TRBJ2-7, with 8 positions matching TRBD2. The CDR3 runs 14 residues. V gave up 1 base and J gave up 3 bases; unmatched junction bases: 2. Per germline, CDR1 LGHNA and CDR2 YNFKEQ. The CDR3 DNA reads as TGTGCCAGCAGCCAAGCGGGAGGGGGCTACGAGCAGTACTTC. This sequence encodes CASSQAGGGYEQYF.

This clonotype occurred a few times. The chain combines TRBV5-5 with TRBJ2-1; D gene uncertain. Germline CDR1 SGHKS, CDR2 YYEKEE (reference sequence). V was shortened by 0 bases and J by 1 base, with 8 bases between the two germline ends. The CDR3 spans 15 residues. CDR3 region: CASSLEVGSYNEQFF. The DNA for the CDR3 is TGTGCCAGCAGCTTGGAGGTGGGGTCCTACAATGAGCAGTTCTTC.

The chain employs TRBV3-1 and TRBJ2-7, with D possibly matching TRBD2 (5 bases). Trimming stripped 0 bases from V and 0 bases from J, with 18 bases between. Germline CDR1 LGHDT, CDR2 YNNKEL (reference sequence). The CDR3 consists of 18 residues. In nucleotides, the CDR3 is TGTGCCAGCAGCCAAGACTGGCATGAGGCTGGGAGCTCCTACGAGCAGTACTTC. Its protein product is CASSQDWHEAGSSYEQYF.

The chain links TRBV10-3 to TRBJ2-5; D not resolved. The assigned J gene may be wrong: the sequence end matches TRBJ2-7 better. This CDR3 is 16 amino acids long. Germline V gene sequence: CDR1 ENHRY, CDR2 SYGVKD. CDR3 loop: CAISGGVSWSSYEQYF. For the CDR3, the DNA is TGTGCCATCAGTGGGGGTGTGAGCTGGAGCTCCTACGAGCAGTACTTC.

J is TRBJ2-7 and V is TRBV7-2; 7 nucleotides match TRBD2. Germline trimming cut 5 bases from V and 7 bases from J; bases unmatched to any gene: 14. The germline CDR1 and CDR2 sequences are SGHTA and FQGNSA. The CDR3 sequence is 15 residues long. CDR3 bases: TGTGCCAGCAGCGCACGGGAGGTGTCCTACAATGAGCAGTACTTC. Protein: CASSAREVSYNEQYF. Supplemented by reference TRBV7-2 and TRBJ2-7, the full variable domain reads GAGVSQSPSNKVTEKGKDVELRCDPISGHTALYWYRQSLGQGLEFLIYFQGNSAPDKSGLPSDRFSAERTGGSVSTLTIQRTQQEDSAVYLCASSAREVSYNEQYFGPGTRLTVT.

This chain joins TRBV20-1 and TRBJ2-7; 9 bases are a match to TRBD2. The end of the DNA is better explained by TRBJ2-5, so the J call may be wrong. The CDR3 sequence is 18 residues long. The germline gives CDR1 DFQATT, CDR2 SNEGSKA (reference sequence). CDR3 sequence reads: CSARDRRIAGVSVETQYF. Here the CDR3 DNA reads TGCAGTGCTAGAGATAGGAGAATAGCGGGAGTAAGTGTGGAGACCCAGTACTTC.

The V and J genes are TRBV6-2 or TRBV6-3 and TRBJ2-1, with 13 bases that match TRBD2. Trimming took 5 bases from V and 9 from J; bases not matched to a gene: 13. The CDR3 covers 17 residues. CDR1 and CDR2 from the germline V gene are MNHEY and SVGEGT. For the CDR3, the DNA is TGTGCCAGCAGTCCCTATCGGACTAGCGGGAGTAGGGGTGAGCAGTTCTTC. Translation: CASSPYRTSGSRGEQFF.

This clonotype was counted only a few times. The V gene is TRBV7-2, the J gene TRBJ2-5; TRBD1 aligns across 8 bases. With V trimmed by 8 bases and J by 2 bases, 4 bases remained unmatched. The CDR3 contains 13 residues. Germline CDR1 and CDR2: SGHTA and FQGNSA. The CDR3 DNA reads TGTGCCAGCGGCCGGGACAGGCAAGAGACCCAGTACTTC. Protein product: CASGRDRQETQYF.

V is TRBV12-3 or TRBV12-4 and J is TRBJ1-6; D is unclear. The CDR3 is made up of 14 amino acids. Trimming took off 0 bases at V and 7 bases at J, with 7 bases between the two ends. The CDR3 nucleotides are TGTGCCAGCAGTTTAGCAGGGTTGAATTCACCCCTCCACTTT. It translates to CASSLAGLNSPLHF.

This clonotype was counted a few times. The V and J genes are TRBV15 and TRBJ2-4; D gene unclear. V was clipped by 8 bases and J by 0 bases, with 14 bases between them. Germline CDR1 LNHNV, CDR2 YYDKDF (reference sequence). CDR3 length equals 15 residues. CDR3 sequence: CATSDGRLAKNIQYF. CDR3 DNA: TGTGCCACCTCGGACGGACGGCTAGCCAAAAACATTCAGTACTTC.

The chain couples TRBV11-3 to TRBJ2-1; 8 nucleotides agree with TRBD1. V shed 3 bases and J 6 bases; nucleotides not matched to a gene: 7. Germline loops: CDR1 SGHNT, CDR2 YENEEA. The CDR3 is 15 residues long. CDR3 in amino acids: CASSFSGQGGNEQFF. DNA of the CDR3: TGTGCCAGCAGCTTTAGTGGACAGGGAGGCAATGAGCAGTTCTTC.

The chain links TRBV12-3 or TRBV12-4 to TRBJ2-3, with TRBD1 as a possible D gene (5 bases). This CDR3 spans 13 amino acids. V lost 6 bases to trimming and J lost 14 bases, with 21 bases between them. In DNA form, the CDR3 reads TGTGCCAGCAGGGCCATTCAGGGTCCCATTCCGTATTTT. This sequence encodes CASRAIQGPIPYF.

This rearrangement joins TRBV6-5 to TRBJ2-1; 13 bases are a match to TRBD2. The junction had 2 bases not matched to a gene; V was cut back by 1 base and J by 8 bases. The germline CDR1 and CDR2 sequences are MNHEY and SVGAGI. The length of the CDR3 is 15 residues. CDR3: CASSYWTSGSHEQFF. As DNA, the CDR3 is TGTGCCAGCAGTTACTGGACTAGCGGGAGTCATGAGCAGTTCTTC.

This clonotype was found a few times. The CDR3 coding sequence is TGTGCCAGCAGCGGGACGGCCAATTCACCCCTCCACTTT. Protein product: CASSGTANSPLHF. This sequence joins TRBV6-5 and TRBJ1-6; D may be TRBD1 (5 bases). Germline V gene sequence: CDR1 MNHEY, CDR2 SVGAGI. V was cut by 6 bases and J by 7 bases, with 10 bases left in between. This CDR3 contains 13 residues.

The V and J genes are TRBV5-1 and TRBJ2-7; D may correspond to TRBD1 or TRBD2 (5 bases each). V was pared by 1 base and J by 7 bases, with 12 bases between. Germline V CDR1 and CDR2: SGHRS, YFSETQ. This CDR3 comprises 13 residues. As DNA, the CDR3 is TGCGCCAGCAGCTTGCGGCCCGAGGGGGAGCAGTACTTC. Its protein product is CASSLRPEGEQYF.

A few counts support this clonotype. This chain links TRBV5-5 with TRBJ2-5, with TRBD1 matching over 12 bases. V lost 0 bases to trimming and J lost 4 bases; unmatched junction nucleotides: 13. Germline CDR1 is SGHKS and CDR2 is YYEKEE (reference sequence). The CDR3 extends over 19 amino acids. CDR3 sequence: CASSLAQGQGAFYGETQYF. The CDR3 DNA reads as TGTGCCAGCAGCTTGGCTCAGGGACAGGGGGCTTTCTATGGAGAGACCCAGTACTTC.

Ten or more counts support this clonotype. The chain recombines TRBV4-1 with TRBJ2-5; D gene unclear. CDR3 size: 14 residues. Germline CDR1 reads MGHRA; CDR2 reads YSYEKL. The V gene lost 4 bases and the J gene lost 1 base, with 10 bases spanning the gap. The CDR3 sequence: CASSPLPVQETQYF. DNA for the CDR3: TGCGCCAGCAGCCCCCTCCCAGTCCAAGAGACCCAGTACTTC.

The rearrangement uses TRBV6-6 and TRBJ2-4; 9 bases agree with TRBD2. The J call may be incorrect, as the DNA end agrees better with TRBJ2-7. The CDR3 length is 15 residues. CDR1 is MNHNY, CDR2 SVGAGI, per germline (reference sequence). The CDR3 loop reads CAGLGSGSNSYEQYF. As DNA, the CDR3 is TGTGCCGGCCTGGGTAGCGGGAGTAACTCCTACGAGCAGTACTTC.